Shown below are 18 T cell receptor beta chains from a single sample sequenced in a study of cytomegalovirus exposure and HLA in healthy donors. 13 Jbeta primers and 60 Vbeta primers were used for the PCR. Using immunoSEQ multiplex PCR, the repertoire was profiled, and TCRdb retains in-frame clones only, with some absent. The sample lists roughly 57,000 clones; roughly four fifths were seen once. The material sequenced was PBMCs. Receptors originate from a man aged 50 to 60 in good health and CMV-seronegative.

The gene calls are TRBV9 and TRBJ1-4; 9 nucleotides align to TRBD1. Trimming took 3 bases from V and 8 from J; bases not matched to a gene: 14. CDR1 is SGDLS and CDR2 is YYNGEE in the germline V gene. CDR3 length: 17 residues. CDR3 DNA sequence: TGTGCCAGCAGCGGAAGAGGGGGGGACAGGGTACAGGAAAAACTGTTTTTT. Its protein product is CASSGRGGDRVQEKLFF.

This chain connects TRBV5-1 to TRBJ1-2, with 7 bases lining up with TRBD1. V trimming: 4 bases; J trimming: 4 bases; junction bases outside the gene matches: 7. CDR1 SGHRS and CDR2 YFSETQ come from the germline V gene. This CDR3 is built from 14 residues. The CDR3 DNA reads as TGCGCCAGCAGCGCATACCGGGACAGCTATGGCTACACCTTC. It specifies CASSAYRDSYGYTF.

The chain carries TRBV5-4 and TRBJ2-5; a possible D gene is TRBD1 (5 bases). This CDR3 region has 15 residues. V was cut by 0 bases and J by 1 base, with 10 bases left in between. Germline CDR1 SGHNT, CDR2 YYREEE (reference sequence). This CDR3 reads CASSLVGAGQETQYF. CDR3 nucleotide sequence: TGTGCCAGCAGCTTGGTTGGGGCCGGCCAAGAGACCCAGTACTTC.

This chain joins TRBV27 and TRBJ2-7; 10 nucleotides align to TRBD1. Germline V CDR1 and CDR2: MNHEY, SMNVEV (reference sequence). V shed 6 bases, J shed 3 bases, and the junction held 5 bases outside the gene matches. The CDR3 extends over 14 amino acids. The CDR3, as DNA: TGTGCCAGCAGCACCGGGACAGGGGTCTACGAGCAGTACTTC. Amino acids: CASSTGTGVYEQYF.

V usage is TRBV5-1 and J usage is TRBJ1-1, with D possibly TRBD1 on 6 matching bases. The V gene's germline CDR1 is SGHRS and CDR2 YFSETQ. V shed 0 bases and J shed 0 bases, with 9 bases lying between them. The CDR3 covers 15 residues. CDR3 DNA: TGCGCCAGCAGCTTGGATGGACAGATGAACACTGAAGCTTTCTTT. Its translation: CASSLDGQMNTEAFF.

The chain uses TRBV7-8 and TRBJ1-2, with unresolved D. Germline CDR1 and CDR2: SGHVS and FQNEAQ. This CDR3 comprises 13 residues. V was cut by 3 bases and J by 4 bases, with 9 bases left in between. CDR3 residues: CASSLYGSYGYTF. CDR3 in DNA: TGTGCCAGCAGCTTGTATGGTAGCTATGGCTACACCTTC.

The rearrangement uses TRBV19 and TRBJ1-2; 10 positions agree with TRBD1. The V gene's germline CDR1 is LNHDA and CDR2 SQIVND (reference sequence). This CDR3 contains 17 residues. The V and J ends lost 5 bases and 0 bases, in that order; junction bases with no gene match: 9. In nucleotides, the CDR3 is TGTGCCAGTAGTCTGCCCCCGGGGACAGGGGCTAACTATGGCTACACCTTC. Protein product: CASSLPPGTGANYGYTF. The full variable domain, its missing parts supplied by reference TRBV19 and TRBJ1-2, is DGGITQSPKYLFRKEGQNVTLSCEQNLNHDAMYWYRQDPGQGLRLIYYSQIVNDFQKGDIAEGYSVSREKKESFPLTVTSAQKNPTAFYLCASSLPPGTGANYGYTFGSGTRLTVV.

The rearrangement joins TRBV7-8 to TRBJ1-1; 7 bases line up with TRBD1. V trimming: 5 bases; J trimming: 0 bases; junction bases outside the gene matches: 9. The CDR3 is 16 amino acids. From germline, CDR1 is SGHVS and CDR2 FQNEAQ. The CDR3 spells CASSKQGIIMNTEAFF. The CDR3 nucleotides read TGTGCCAGCAGCAAACAGGGGATTATTATGAACACTGAAGCTTTCTTT. Together with reference TRBV7-8 and TRBJ1-1, the CDR3 gives the full variable domain: GAGVSQSPRYKVAKRGQDVALRCDPISGHVSLFWYQQALGQGPEFLTYFQNEAQLDKSGLPSDRFFAERPEGSVSTLKIQRTQQEDSAVYLCASSKQGIIMNTEAFFGQGTRLTVV.

The chain couples TRBV4-2 to TRBJ2-4, with 10 bases fitting TRBD2. Unmatched junction bases numbered 8, after V lost 3 bases and J lost 3 bases. The germline V gene has CDR1 LGHNA and CDR2 YNFKEQ. The CDR3 runs 17 residues. The DNA for the CDR3 is TGTGCCAGCAGCCAGAGCAGCGGGGGGGCCGGCAAAAACATTCAGTACTTC. This codes for CASSQSSGGAGKNIQYF.

This chain uses TRBV6-1 with TRBJ1-5, with D uncertain. Between the trimmed V and J ends, which lost 3 bases and 2 bases, there was a span of 20 bases. From germline, CDR1 is MNHNS and CDR2 SASEGT. The CDR3 has 18 residues. CDR3 loop: CASSDLETVLPRNQPQHF. The CDR3 DNA follows: TGTGCCAGCAGTGACCTGGAGACGGTTCTCCCCCGCAATCAGCCCCAGCATTTT.

In DNA, the CDR3 is TGTGCCAGCACCCGAGCGGGGTGGGTTCATGGCTACACCTTC. Residues: CASTRAGWVHGYTF. V gene TRBV6-5 combines with J gene TRBJ1-2; the D is unclear. The CDR3 consists of 14 residues. Germline CDR1 MNHEY, CDR2 SVGAGI. V dropped 7 bases and J dropped 6 bases, with 18 bases sitting between them.

The V and J genes are TRBV27 and TRBJ1-4; 8 positions match TRBD1. Germline V gene lookup returns CDR1 MNHEY and CDR2 SMNVEV (reference sequence). The CDR3 contains 14 residues. Losses at the gene ends were 7 bases for V and 8 bases for J; bases not matched to a gene: 9. CDR3 DNA sequence: TGTGCCAGCACTAGACAGGGGCTAAGAGAAAAACTGTTTTTT. As protein: CASTRQGLREKLFF.

This chain connects TRBV2 to TRBJ2-2, with TRBD2 as a possible D gene (5 bases). This CDR3 spans 13 amino acids. Germline CDR1 SNHLY, CDR2 FYNNEI. The V end was cut by 7 bases, the J end by 6 bases, with 12 bases between. The CDR3 DNA sequence: TGTGCCAGCACCCGGGATGCGGCCGGGGAGCTGTTTTTT. It is translated as CASTRDAAGELFF.

The V and J genes are TRBV9 and TRBJ2-2; perhaps TRBD2 as D (5 bases). Trimming removed 1 base from V and 4 bases from J, with 11 bases in between. Germline CDR1 reads SGDLS; CDR2 reads YYNGEE. This CDR3 has 15 amino acids. The CDR3 sequence: CASSVSGSVTGELFF. The CDR3 coding sequence is TGTGCCAGCAGCGTAAGCGGATCGGTCACCGGGGAGCTGTTTTTT.

This chain joins TRBV13 and TRBJ1-1, with TRBD1 as a possible D gene (5 bases). The germline V gene has CDR1 PRHDT and CDR2 FYEKMQ (reference sequence). The CDR3 spans 15 residues. V lost 0 bases, J lost 4 bases, and 12 bases lay in between. The CDR3 coding sequence is TGTGCCAGCAGCTTAGGGGGGCCGGTGGGCACTGAAGCTTTCTTT. Translating it yields CASSLGGPVGTEAFF.

The chain joins TRBV11-3 to TRBJ2-1; D may be TRBD2 (6 bases). This CDR3 is built from 13 residues. Germline CDR1 reads SGHNT; CDR2 reads YENEEA. Trimming removed 11 bases from V and 6 bases from J, with 17 bases in between. CDR3 sequence reads: CASAGGSGNEQFF. DNA for the CDR3: TGTGCCTCTGCCGGGGGTTCCGGCAATGAGCAGTTCTTC.

This clone was observed a few times. J is TRBJ1-1 and V is TRBV14; 7 positions agree with TRBD1. The J segment lost 0 bases and the V segment lost 2 bases, leaving 12 bases of the junction unmatched. Germline assignment: CDR1 SGHDN and CDR2 FVKESK. The CDR3 is made up of 18 amino acids. The CDR3 loop is CASSQPPTGVNMNTEAFF. The CDR3 nucleotides read TGTGCCAGCAGCCAACCGCCAACAGGGGTGAACATGAACACTGAAGCTTTCTTT.

The chain links TRBV27 to TRBJ1-4; TRBD1 agrees at 8 bases. V gave up 5 bases and J gave up 8 bases; unmatched junction bases: 13. Germline CDR1 is MNHEY and CDR2 is SMNVEV (reference sequence). The CDR3 contains 16 residues. The CDR3 bases are TGTGCCAGCAGTCCTCGACAGGGGCTCTTAGGGGAAAAACTGTTTTTT. It codes for CASSPRQGLLGEKLFF.